This T cell receptor (beta chain) was captured by sequencing in a study of Graves' ophthalmopathy and Graves' hyperthyroidism. Amplification of TCR beta CDR3 regions used RNA transcripts. RT-PCR in the first round used HTBI primers; a second-round multiplex PCR followed. TCRdb processed the multiplex PCR reads anew with MiXCR; each CDR3 protein has one entry. The repertoire includes 600,000 to 700,000 distinct CDR3 sequences, more than 40% of them detected once, and over 2.5% sits in the top ten. This clonotype was recorded many times. The V and J ends lost 2 bases and 6 bases, in that order; junction bases with no gene match: 9. The CDR3 is 15 amino acids. Germline assignment: CDR1 SGHTA and CDR2 FQGNSA.

The receptor was isolated from an adult man with Graves' ophthalmopathy. Sequenced sample: peripheral blood. The chain recombines TRBV7-2 with TRBJ1-2; 7 bases map to TRBD1. The CDR3 sequence: CASSLLGTAFDGYTF. The CDR3 DNA reads TGTGCCAGCAGCTTATTAGGGACAGCGTTTGATGGCTACACCTTC.